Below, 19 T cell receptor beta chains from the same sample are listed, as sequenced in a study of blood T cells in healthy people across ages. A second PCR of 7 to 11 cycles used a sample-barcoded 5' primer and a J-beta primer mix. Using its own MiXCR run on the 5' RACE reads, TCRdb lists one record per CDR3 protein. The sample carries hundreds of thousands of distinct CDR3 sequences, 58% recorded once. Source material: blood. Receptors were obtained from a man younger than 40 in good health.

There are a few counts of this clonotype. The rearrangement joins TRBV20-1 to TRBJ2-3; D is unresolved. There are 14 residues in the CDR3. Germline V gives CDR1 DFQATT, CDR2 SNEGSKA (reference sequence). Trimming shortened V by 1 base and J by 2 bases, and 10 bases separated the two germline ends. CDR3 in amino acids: CSARGQGFTDTQYF. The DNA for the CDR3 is TGCAGTGCTAGAGGCCAAGGGTTCACAGATACGCAGTATTTT.

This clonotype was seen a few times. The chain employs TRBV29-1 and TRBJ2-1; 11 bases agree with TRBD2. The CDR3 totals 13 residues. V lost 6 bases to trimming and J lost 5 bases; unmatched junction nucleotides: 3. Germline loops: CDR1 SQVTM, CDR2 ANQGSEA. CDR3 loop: CSVRLAGNNEQFF. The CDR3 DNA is TGCAGCGTGCGACTAGCGGGGAACAATGAGCAGTTCTTC.

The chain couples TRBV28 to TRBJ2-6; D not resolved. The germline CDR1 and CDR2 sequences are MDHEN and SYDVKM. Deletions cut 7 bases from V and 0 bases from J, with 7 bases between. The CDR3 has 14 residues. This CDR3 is CASTRGSGANVLTF. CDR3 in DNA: TGTGCCAGCACTCGAGGCTCTGGGGCCAACGTCCTGACTTTC.

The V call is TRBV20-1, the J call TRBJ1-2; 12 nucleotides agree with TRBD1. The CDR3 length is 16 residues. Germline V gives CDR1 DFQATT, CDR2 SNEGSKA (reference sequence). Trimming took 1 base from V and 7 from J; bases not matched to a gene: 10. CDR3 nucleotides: TGCAGTGCTAGAGGGGGGACAGGGGGCTCGGATCGTGGCTACACCTTC. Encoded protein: CSARGGTGGSDRGYTF.

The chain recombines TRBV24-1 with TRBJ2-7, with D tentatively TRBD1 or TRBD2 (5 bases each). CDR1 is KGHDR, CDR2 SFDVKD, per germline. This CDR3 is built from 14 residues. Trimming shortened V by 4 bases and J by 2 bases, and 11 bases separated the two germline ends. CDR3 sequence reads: CATSERGRTYEQYF. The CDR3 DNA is TGTGCCACCAGTGAACGGGGACGGACCTACGAGCAGTACTTC.

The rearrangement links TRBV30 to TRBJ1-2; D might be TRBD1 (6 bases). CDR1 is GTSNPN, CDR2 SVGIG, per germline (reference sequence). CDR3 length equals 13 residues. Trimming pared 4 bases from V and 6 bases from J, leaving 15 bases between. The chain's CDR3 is CAWTRPGGNGYTF. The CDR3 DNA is TGTGCCTGGACCCGCCCGGGGGGCAATGGCTACACCTTC.

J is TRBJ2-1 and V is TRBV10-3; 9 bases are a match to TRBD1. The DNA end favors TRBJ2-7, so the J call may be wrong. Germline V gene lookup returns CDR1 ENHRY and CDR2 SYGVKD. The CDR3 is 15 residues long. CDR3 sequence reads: CAISENPGQGDEQYF. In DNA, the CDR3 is TGTGCCATCAGTGAGAACCCGGGACAGGGTGATGAGCAGTACTTC.

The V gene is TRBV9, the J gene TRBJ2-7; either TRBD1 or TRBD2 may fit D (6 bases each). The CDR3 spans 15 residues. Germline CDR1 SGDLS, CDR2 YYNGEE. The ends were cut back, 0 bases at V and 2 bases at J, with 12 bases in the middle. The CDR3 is CASSVEGGRPYEQYF. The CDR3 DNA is TGTGCCAGCAGCGTAGAGGGGGGACGCCCCTACGAGCAGTACTTC.

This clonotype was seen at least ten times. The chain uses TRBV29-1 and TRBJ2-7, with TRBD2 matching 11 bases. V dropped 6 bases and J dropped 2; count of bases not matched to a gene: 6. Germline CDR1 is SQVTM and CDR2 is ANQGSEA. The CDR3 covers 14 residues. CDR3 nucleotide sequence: TGCAGCGTAAAGACTAGCGGGGTTACCTACGAGCAGTACTTC. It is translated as CSVKTSGVTYEQYF.

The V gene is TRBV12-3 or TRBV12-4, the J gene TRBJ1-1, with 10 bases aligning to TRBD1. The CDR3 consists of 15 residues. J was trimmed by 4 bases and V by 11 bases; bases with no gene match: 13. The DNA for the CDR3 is TGTGCCTCACAAGGGACAGGGGCCTTTTTCACTGAAGCTTTCTTT. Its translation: CASQGTGAFFTEAFF.

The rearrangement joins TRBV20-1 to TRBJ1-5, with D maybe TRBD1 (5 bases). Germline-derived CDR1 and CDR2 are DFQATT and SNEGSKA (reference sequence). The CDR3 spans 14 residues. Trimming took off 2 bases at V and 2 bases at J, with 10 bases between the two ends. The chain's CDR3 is CSARPAGRNQPQHF. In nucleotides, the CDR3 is TGCAGTGCTAGACCGGCAGGGCGCAATCAGCCCCAGCATTTT.

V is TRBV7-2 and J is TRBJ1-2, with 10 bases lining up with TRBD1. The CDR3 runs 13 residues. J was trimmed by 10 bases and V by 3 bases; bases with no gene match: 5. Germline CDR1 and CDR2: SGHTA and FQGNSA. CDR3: CASSLGQGTDYTF. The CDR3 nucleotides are TGTGCCAGCAGCTTGGGACAGGGGACTGACTACACCTTC.

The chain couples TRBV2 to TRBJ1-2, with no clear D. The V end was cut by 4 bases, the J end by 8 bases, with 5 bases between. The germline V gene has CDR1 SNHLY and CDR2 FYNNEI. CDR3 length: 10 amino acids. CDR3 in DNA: TGTGCCAGCAGTGGGGCGGGCTACACCTTC. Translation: CASSGAGYTF.

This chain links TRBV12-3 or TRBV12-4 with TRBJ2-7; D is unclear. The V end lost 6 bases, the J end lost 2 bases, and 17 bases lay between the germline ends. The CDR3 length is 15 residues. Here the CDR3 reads CASSLGPNPTYEQYF. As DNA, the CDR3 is TGTGCCAGCAGCCTCGGACCCAATCCGACCTACGAGCAGTACTTC.

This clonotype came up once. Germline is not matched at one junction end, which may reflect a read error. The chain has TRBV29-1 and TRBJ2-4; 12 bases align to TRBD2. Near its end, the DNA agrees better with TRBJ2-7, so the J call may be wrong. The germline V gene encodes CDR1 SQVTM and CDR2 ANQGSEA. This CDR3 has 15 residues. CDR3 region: CGVAGLAGGNDEQYF. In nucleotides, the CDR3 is TGCGGCGTTGCTGGTCTAGCGGGGGGGAATGACGAGCAGTACTTC.

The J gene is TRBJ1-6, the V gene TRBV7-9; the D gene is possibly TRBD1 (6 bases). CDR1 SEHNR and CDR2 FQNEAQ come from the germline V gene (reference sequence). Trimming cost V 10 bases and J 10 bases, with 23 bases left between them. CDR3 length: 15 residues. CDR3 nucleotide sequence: TGTGCCATCGAAGGGGGGGGCCGTCTTGAATCACCCCTCCACTTT. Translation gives CAIEGGGRLESPLHF. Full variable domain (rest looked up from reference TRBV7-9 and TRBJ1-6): DTGVSQNPRHKITKRGQNVTFRCDPISEHNRLYWYRQTLGQGPEFLTYFQNEAQLEKSRLLSDRFSAERPKGSFSTLEIQRTEQGDSAMYLCAIEGGGRLESPLHFGNGTRLTVT.

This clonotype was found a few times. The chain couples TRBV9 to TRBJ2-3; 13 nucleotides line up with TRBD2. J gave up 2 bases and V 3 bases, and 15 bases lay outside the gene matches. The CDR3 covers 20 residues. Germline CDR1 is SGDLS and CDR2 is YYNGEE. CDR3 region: CASSAFTPGLAGLNTDTQYF. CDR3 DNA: TGTGCCAGCAGCGCCTTCACACCGGGACTAGCGGGGTTAAACACAGATACGCAGTATTTT.

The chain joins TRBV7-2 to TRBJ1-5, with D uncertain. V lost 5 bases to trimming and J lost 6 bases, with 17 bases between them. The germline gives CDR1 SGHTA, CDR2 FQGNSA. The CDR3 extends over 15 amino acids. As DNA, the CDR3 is TGTGCCAGCAGCGAAGACCCGGGGAAGAGTCAGCCCCAGCATTTT. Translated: CASSEDPGKSQPQHF. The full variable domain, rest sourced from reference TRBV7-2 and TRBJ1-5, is GAGVSQSPSNKVTEKGKDVELRCDPISGHTALYWYRQSLGQGLEFLIYFQGNSAPDKSGLPSDRFSAERTGGSVSTLTIQRTQQEDSAVYLCASSEDPGKSQPQHFGDGTRLSIL.

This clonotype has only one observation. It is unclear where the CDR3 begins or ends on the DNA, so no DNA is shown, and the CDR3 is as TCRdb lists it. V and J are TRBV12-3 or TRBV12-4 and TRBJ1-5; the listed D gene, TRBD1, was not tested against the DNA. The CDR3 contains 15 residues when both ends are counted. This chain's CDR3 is CASSSSDRVDQPQHF.